A selection of T cell receptor beta chains follows, all from one sample in a study of shared T cell receptors in the human thymus. Profiled with immunoSEQ multiplex PCR; TCRdb holds only in-frame clones, not every one. The table shows 450,000 to 650,000 clones, with 70% to 80% occurring only once. These data also featured in a second study, about human thymus T cells.

What was sequenced was thymocytes. All receptors come from a boy under two years old with a congenital heart defect. The CDR3 runs from the conserved cysteine through the conserved F or W. Each record gives: CDR3 protein, CDR3 DNA, D gene, J gene, V gene, clone size, CDR3 length. A D gene is named only where the DNA matches it firmly. Clone size is not always given. Where it is, it says once, few, many or a class for expanded clones.

CDR3aa: CASSLPNRGDNEQFF
CDR3nt: TGCGCCAGCAGCTTGCCCAACAGGGGGGACAATGAGCAGTTCTTC
d_gene: TRBD1
j_gene: TRBJ2-1
v_gene: TRBV5-1
abundance: -
len: 15

CDR3aa: CASSQSVSGYKTDTQYF
CDR3nt: TGTGCCAGCAGCCAATCGGTTTCAGGGTATAAGACAGATACGCAGTATTTT
d_gene: -
j_gene: TRBJ2-3
v_gene: TRBV16
abundance: once
len: 17

CDR3aa: CASSLEKGQNLSNTGELFF
CDR3nt: TGTGCCAGCAGCTTGGAGAAGGGACAGAACCTTTCGAACACCGGGGAGCTGTTTTTT
d_gene: TRBD1
j_gene: TRBJ2-2
v_gene: TRBV13
abundance: -
len: 19

CDR3aa: CAWSVRPEGTGELFF
CDR3nt: TGTGCCTGGAGTGTACGCCCCGAGGGCACCGGGGAGCTGTTTTTT
d_gene: -
j_gene: TRBJ2-2
v_gene: TRBV30
abundance: -
len: 15

CDR3aa: CASSLDSKNTGELFF
CDR3nt: TGCGCCAGCAGCTTGGACTCAAAGAACACCGGGGAGCTGTTTTTT
d_gene: -
j_gene: TRBJ2-2
v_gene: TRBV5-1
abundance: -
len: 15

CDR3aa: CASSEGGRQTQYF
CDR3nt: TGTGCCAGCAGTGAAGGCGGGAGACAGACCCAGTACTTC
d_gene: TRBD2
j_gene: TRBJ2-5
v_gene: TRBV6-1
abundance: -
len: 13

CDR3aa: CAWSGRGGIRGRPYEQYF
CDR3nt: TGTGCCTGGAGCGGGCGCGGGGGAATTCGAGGAAGGCCTTACGAGCAGTACTTC
d_gene: TRBD2
j_gene: TRBJ2-7
v_gene: TRBV30
abundance: -
len: 18

CDR3aa: CASSESVAGDYNEQFF
CDR3nt: TGCGCCAGCAGTGAGTCGGTAGCGGGGGACTACAATGAGCAGTTCTTC
d_gene: TRBD2
j_gene: TRBJ2-1
v_gene: TRBV10-1
abundance: -
len: 16

CDR3aa: CSVTFWGGSYNEQFF
CDR3nt: TGCAGCGTCACTTTTTGGGGGGGCTCCTACAATGAGCAGTTCTTC
d_gene: TRBD2
j_gene: TRBJ2-1
v_gene: TRBV29-1
abundance: -
len: 15

CDR3aa: CASSKGTEETQYF
CDR3nt: TGCGCCAGCAGCAAAGGGACAGAAGAGACCCAGTACTTC
d_gene: TRBD1
j_gene: TRBJ2-5
v_gene: TRBV4-1
abundance: few
len: 13

CDR3aa: CASSLGQSYEQYF
CDR3nt: TGCGCCAGCAGCTTGGGGCAGTCCTACGAGCAGTACTTC
d_gene: -
j_gene: TRBJ2-7
v_gene: TRBV5-1
abundance: -
len: 13